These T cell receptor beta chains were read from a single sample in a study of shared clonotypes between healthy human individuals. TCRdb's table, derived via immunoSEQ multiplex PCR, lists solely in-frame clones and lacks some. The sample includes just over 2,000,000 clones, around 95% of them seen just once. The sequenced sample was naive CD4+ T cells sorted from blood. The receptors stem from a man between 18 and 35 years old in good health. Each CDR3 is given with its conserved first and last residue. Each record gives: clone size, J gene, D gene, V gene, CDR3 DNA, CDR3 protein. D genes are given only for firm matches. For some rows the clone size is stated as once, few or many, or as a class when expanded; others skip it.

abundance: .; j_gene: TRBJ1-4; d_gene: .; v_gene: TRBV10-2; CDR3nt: TGCGCCAGCAGGTCAGGGAGTAGGGACGAAAAACTGTTTTTT; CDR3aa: CASRSGSRDEKLFF
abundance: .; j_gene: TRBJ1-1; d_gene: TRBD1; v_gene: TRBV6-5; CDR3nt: TGTGCCAGCAGCCGGGATCCGACAGGGAAAGCTTTCTTT; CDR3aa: CASSRDPTGKAFF
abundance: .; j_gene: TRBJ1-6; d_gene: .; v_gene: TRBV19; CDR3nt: TGTGCCAGTAGTATGGCCAGTAATTCACCCCTCCACTTT; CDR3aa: CASSMASNSPLHF
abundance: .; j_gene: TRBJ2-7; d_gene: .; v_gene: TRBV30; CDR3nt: TGTGCCTGGAGTGGGGATTCCTACGAGCAGTACTTC; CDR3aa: CAWSGDSYEQYF
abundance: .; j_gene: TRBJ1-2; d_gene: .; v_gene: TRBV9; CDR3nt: TGTGCCAGCAGCGTAGCGGGTGACCTAACGGACTATGGCTACACCTTC; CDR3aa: CASSVAGDLTDYGYTF
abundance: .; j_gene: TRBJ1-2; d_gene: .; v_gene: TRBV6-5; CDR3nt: TGTGCCAGCAGAAAGTCTGGGGAGGGGTCCTATGGCTACACCTTC; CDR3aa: CASRKSGEGSYGYTF
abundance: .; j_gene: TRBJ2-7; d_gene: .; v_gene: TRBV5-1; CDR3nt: TGCGCCAGCAGCTTGGCCGGGCGGGGCCGCTCCTACGAGCAGTACTTC; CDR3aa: CASSLAGRGRSYEQYF
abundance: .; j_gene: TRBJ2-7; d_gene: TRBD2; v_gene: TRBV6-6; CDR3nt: TGTGCCAGCAGTTCACTATTTGGGACTAGCTCCTACGAGCAGTACTTC; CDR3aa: CASSSLFGTSSYEQYF
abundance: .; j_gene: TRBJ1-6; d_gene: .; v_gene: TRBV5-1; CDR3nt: TGCGCCAGCAGCTTGGAACGGTCCAATAATTCACCCCTCCACTTT; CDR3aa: CASSLERSNNSPLHF
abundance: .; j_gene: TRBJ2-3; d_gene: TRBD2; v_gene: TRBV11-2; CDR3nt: TGTGCCAGCAGCGGGGGGGAACTATACACAGATACGCAGTATTTT; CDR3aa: CASSGGELYTDTQYF
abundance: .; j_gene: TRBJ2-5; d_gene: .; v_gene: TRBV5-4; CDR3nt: TGTGCCAGCAGCCTGGGAGCGACCCAAGAGACCCAGTACTTC; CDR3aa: CASSLGATQETQYF
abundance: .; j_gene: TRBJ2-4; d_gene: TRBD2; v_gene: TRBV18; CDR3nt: TGTGCCAGCTCACCACCTAACAGCGGGAGAGGTCTTGGAAACATTCAGTACTTC; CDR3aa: CASSPPNSGRGLGNIQYF
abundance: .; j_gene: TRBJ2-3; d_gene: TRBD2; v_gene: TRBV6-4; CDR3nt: TGTGCCAGCAGTCCCCGAGCTAGCGGGGGGCGCACAGATACGCAGTATTTT; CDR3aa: CASSPRASGGRTDTQYF
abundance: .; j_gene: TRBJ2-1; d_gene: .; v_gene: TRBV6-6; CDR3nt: TGTGCCAGCAGTTATTCTCGTAACAATGAGCAGTTCTTC; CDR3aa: CASSYSRNNEQFF
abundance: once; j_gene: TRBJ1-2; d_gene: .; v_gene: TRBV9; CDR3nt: TGTGCCAGCAGCGCTGGACAGTCTAACTATGGCTACACCTTC; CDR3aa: CASSAGQSNYGYTF
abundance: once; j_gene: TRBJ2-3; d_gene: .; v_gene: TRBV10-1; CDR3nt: TGCGCCAGCAGTGAGCAGGGCACAGATACGCAGTATTTT; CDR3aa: CASSEQGTDTQYF
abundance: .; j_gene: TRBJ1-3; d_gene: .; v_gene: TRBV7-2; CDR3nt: TGTGCCAGCAGCTTGGACAGAGGAAACACCATATATTTT; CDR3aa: CASSLDRGNTIYF
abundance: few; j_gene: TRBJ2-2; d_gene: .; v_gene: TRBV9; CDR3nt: TGTGCCAGCAGCGTAGACGGCGGGGAGCTGTTTTTT; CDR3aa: CASSVDGGELFF
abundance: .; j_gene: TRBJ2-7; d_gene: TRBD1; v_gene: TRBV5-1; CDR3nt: TGCGCCAGCAGCAACGGACAGGGTGGGGCCGAGCAGTACTTC; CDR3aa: CASSNGQGGAEQYF
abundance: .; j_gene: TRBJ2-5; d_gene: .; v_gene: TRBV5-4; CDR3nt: TGTGCCAGCAGCCGCGTAGGGGGTCCTGCGGAGACCCAGTACTTC; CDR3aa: CASSRVGGPAETQYF
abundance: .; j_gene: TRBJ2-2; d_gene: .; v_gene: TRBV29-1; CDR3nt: TGCAGCGTTCAACAGGCGGGTGGCACCGGGGAGCTGTTTTTT; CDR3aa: CSVQQAGGTGELFF
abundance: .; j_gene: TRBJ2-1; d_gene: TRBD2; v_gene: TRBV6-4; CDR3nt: TGTGCCAGCAGTGAACTAGCGGGAGGTAACAATGAGCAGTTCTTC; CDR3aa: CASSELAGGNNEQFF
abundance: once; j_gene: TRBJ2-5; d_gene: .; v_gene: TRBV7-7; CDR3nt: TGTGCTAGCAGCTTTTCACAGAACCAAGAGACCCAGTACTTC; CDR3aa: CASSFSQNQETQYF
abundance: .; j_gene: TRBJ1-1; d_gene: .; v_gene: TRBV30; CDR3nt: TGTGCCTGGGCACAAGGGAACACTGAAGCTTTCTTT; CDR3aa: CAWAQGNTEAFF
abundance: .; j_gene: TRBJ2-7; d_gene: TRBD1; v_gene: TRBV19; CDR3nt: TGTGCCAGTAGTCTCGGGACAGGGTCCTACGAGCAGTACTTC; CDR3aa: CASSLGTGSYEQYF
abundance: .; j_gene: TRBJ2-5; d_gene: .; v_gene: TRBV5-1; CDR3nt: TGCGCCAGCAGCTTCGGTAGGCAGCAAGAGACCCAGTACTTC; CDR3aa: CASSFGRQQETQYF
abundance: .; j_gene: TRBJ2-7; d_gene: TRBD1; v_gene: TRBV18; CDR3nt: TGTGCCAGCTCACCGTCGACAGGGGTTCACGAGCAGTACTTC; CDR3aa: CASSPSTGVHEQYF
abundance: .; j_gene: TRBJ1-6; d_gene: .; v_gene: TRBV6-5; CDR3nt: TGTGCCAGCAGTTACCCTGATTCACCCCTCCACTTT; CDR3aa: CASSYPDSPLHF
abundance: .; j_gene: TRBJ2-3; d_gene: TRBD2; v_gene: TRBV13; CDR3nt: TGTGCCAGCAGCTTAGCGGGGGGGCGGCCCACAGATACGCAGTATTTT; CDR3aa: CASSLAGGRPTDTQYF
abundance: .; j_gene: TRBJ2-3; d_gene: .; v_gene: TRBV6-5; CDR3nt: TGTGCCAGCAGTTCGCCGCGAGCCGATACGCAGTATTTT; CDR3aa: CASSSPRADTQYF
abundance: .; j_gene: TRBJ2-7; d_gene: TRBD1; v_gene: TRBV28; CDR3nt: TGTGCCAGCAGGACGGACAGGTCGAGCTCCTACGAGCAGTACTTC; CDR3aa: CASRTDRSSSYEQYF
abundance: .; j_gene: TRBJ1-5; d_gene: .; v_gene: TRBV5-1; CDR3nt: TGCGCCAGCAGCTTGGTGTCGGGGGCCGGTCAGCCCCAGCATTTT; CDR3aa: CASSLVSGAGQPQHF
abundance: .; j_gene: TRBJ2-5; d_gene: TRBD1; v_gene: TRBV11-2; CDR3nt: TGTGCCAGCAGCTTAGAGGGGACAGGGTGGGAGACCCAGTACTTC; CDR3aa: CASSLEGTGWETQYF
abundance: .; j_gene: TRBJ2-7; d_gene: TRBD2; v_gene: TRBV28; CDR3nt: TGTGCCAGCGTCTCGGGACTAGCGGGAGCAGACTACGAGCAGTACTTC; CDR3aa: CASVSGLAGADYEQYF
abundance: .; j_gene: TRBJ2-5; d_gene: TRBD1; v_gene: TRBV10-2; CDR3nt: TGCGCCAGCAGAGAAGATTACGGGACAGGGGATAGGAAGACCCAGTACTTC; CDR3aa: CASREDYGTGDRKTQYF
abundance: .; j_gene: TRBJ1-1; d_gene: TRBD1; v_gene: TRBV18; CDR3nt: TGTGCCAGCTCTCAAGACAGGGACACTGAAGCTTTCTTT; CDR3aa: CASSQDRDTEAFF
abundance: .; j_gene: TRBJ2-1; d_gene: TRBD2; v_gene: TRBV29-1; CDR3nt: TGCAGCGGTGACACTAGCGGGAGTGTCAATGAGCAGTTCTTC; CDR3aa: CSGDTSGSVNEQFF
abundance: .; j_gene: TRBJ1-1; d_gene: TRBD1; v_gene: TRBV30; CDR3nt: TGTGCCCGACAGGGGAACACTGAAGCTTTCTTT; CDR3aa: CARQGNTEAFF
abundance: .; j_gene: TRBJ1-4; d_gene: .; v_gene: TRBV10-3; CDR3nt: TGTGCCATCAGTGAAGGGGTGGCTAATGAAAAACTGTTTTTT; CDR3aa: CAISEGVANEKLFF
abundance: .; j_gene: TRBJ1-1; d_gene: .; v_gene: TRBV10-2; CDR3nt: TGCGCCAGCAGCGCTGTAGGACACCCCAGCGACACTGAAGCTTTCTTT; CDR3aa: CASSAVGHPSDTEAFF
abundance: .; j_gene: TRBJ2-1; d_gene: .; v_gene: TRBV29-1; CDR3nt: TGCAGCGTTGAAGCAATAGGGCAGTTCTTC; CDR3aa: CSVEAIGQFF
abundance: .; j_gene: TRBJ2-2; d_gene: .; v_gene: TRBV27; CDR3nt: TGTGCCAGCAGTTTCTTCGGGACCCCATCCGGGGAGCTGTTTTTT; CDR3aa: CASSFFGTPSGELFF